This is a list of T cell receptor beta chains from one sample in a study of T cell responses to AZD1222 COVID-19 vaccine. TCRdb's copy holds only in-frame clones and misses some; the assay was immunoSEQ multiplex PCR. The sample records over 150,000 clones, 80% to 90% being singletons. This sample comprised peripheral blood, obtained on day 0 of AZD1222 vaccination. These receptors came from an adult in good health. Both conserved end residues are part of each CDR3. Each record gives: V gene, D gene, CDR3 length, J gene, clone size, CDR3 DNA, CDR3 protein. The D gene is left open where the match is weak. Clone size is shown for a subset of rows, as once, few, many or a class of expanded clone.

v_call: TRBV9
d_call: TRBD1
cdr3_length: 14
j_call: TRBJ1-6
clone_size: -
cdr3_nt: TGTGCCAGCAGCATAGGACAGGGGGAGTCACCCCTCCACTTT
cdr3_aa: CASSIGQGESPLHF

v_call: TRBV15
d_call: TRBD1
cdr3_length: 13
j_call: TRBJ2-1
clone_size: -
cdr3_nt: TGTGCCACCAGCAGGGACAAACAGGGGGGGCAGTTCTTC
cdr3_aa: CATSRDKQGGQFF

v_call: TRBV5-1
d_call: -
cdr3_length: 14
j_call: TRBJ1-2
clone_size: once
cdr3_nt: TGCGCCAGCAGAACTGGGGGAGAGGTCTATGGCTACACCTTC
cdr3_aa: CASRTGGEVYGYTF

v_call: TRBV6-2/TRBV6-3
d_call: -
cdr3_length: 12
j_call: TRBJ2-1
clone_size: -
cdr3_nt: TGTGCCAGCAGTCGGCTTCTCAATGAGCAGTTCTTC
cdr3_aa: CASSRLLNEQFF

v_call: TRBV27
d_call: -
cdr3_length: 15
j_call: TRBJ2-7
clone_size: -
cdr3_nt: TGTGCCAGCAGGCAGGCCAGGAGGGGCTCTTACGAGCAGTACTTC
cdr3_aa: CASRQARRGSYEQYF

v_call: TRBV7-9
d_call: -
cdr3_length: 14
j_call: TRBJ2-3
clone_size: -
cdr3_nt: TGTGCCAGCAGCCCACTCCTACCCACAGATACGCAGTATTTT
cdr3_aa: CASSPLLPTDTQYF

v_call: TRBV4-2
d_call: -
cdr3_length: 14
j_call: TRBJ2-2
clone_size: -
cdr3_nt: TGTGCCAGCAGCCAAGATATAAGCACCGGGGAGCTGTTTTTT
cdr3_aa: CASSQDISTGELFF

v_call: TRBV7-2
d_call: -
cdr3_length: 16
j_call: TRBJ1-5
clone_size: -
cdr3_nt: TGTGCCAGCAGCTTAGGGGGGTTGAGGGGATATCAGCCCCAGCATTTT
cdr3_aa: CASSLGGLRGYQPQHF

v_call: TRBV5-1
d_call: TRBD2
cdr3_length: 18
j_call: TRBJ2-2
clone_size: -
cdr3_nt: TGCGCCAGCAGCTTGGGAGCGGGGGCCCGCCGAGGGACCGGGGAGCTGTTTTTT
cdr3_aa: CASSLGAGARRGTGELFF

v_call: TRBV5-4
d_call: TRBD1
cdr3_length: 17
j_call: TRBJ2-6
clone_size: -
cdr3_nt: TGTGCCAGCAGCCAAGGACAGGGGGCGCTTGGGGCCAACGTCCTGACTTTC
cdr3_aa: CASSQGQGALGANVLTF

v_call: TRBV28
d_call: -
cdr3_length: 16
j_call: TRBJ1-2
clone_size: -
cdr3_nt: TGTGCCAGCAACCCTCCGGCGACCAACCTAGACTATGGCTACACCTTC
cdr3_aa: CASNPPATNLDYGYTF

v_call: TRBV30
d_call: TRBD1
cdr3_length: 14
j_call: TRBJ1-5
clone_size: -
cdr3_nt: TGTGCCTGGAGTGTATCAGGGGGGGGTCAGCCCCAGCATTTT
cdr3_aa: CAWSVSGGGQPQHF

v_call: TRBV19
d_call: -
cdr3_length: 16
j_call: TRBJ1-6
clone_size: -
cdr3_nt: TGTGCCAGTACCCCGGATGGCGGGGCCTCTAATTCACCCCTCCACTTT
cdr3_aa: CASTPDGGASNSPLHF

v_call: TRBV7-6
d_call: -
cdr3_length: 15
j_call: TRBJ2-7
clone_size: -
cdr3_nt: TGTGCCAGCAGCAGCGGGACAGGAATCTCCTACGAGCAGTACTTC
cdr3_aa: CASSSGTGISYEQYF

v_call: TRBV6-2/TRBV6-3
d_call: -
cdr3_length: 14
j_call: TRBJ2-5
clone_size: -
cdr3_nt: TGTGCCAGCAGTTACTCGGACCTCCGGGAGACCCAGTACTTC
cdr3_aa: CASSYSDLRETQYF

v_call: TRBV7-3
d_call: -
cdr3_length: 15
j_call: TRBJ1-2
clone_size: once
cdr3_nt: TGTGCCAGCAGCCCATCCTGGACGGTGGTGGCCGGCTACACCTTC
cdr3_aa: CASSPSWTVVAGYTF

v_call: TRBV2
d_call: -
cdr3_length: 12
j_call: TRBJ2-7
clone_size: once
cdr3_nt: TGTGCCGGATCGACTGGTACCTACGAGCAGTACTTC
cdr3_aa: CAGSTGTYEQYF

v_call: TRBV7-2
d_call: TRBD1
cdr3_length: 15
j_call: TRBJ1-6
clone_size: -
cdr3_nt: TGTGCCAGCAGACGGACAGGGGGCGAAGGTTCACCCCTCCACTTT
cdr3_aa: CASRRTGGEGSPLHF

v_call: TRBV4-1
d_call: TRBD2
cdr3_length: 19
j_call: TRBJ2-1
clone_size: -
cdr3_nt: TGCGCCAGCAGCCAAGATCTTATATCAAGACTAGCGGGGGGCGTTGAGCAGTTCTTC
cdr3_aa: CASSQDLISRLAGGVEQFF

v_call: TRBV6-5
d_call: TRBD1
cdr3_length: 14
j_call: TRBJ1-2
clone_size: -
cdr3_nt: TGTGCCAGCAGTTCCTCCGGGACAGACTATGGCTACACCTTC
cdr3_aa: CASSSSGTDYGYTF

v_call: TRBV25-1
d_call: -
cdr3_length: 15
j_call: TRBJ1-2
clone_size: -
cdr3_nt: TGTGCCAGCAGTGAATTGGCAGGCAGGGTTGATGGCTACACCTTC
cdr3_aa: CASSELAGRVDGYTF

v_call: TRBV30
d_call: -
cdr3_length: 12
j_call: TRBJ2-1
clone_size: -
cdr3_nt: TGTGCCTGGAGTGTCAGGGGAGATGAGCAGTTCTTC
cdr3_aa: CAWSVRGDEQFF

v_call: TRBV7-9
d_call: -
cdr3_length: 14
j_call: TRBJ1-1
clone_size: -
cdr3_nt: TGTGCCAGCAGCTTTGAGGGGGGAAGCACTGAAGCTTTCTTT
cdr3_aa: CASSFEGGSTEAFF

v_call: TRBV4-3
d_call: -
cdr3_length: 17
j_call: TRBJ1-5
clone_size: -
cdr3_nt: TGCGCCAGCAGCGCGCTCTTGGGGGATTATAGCAATCAGCCCCAGCATTTT
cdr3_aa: CASSALLGDYSNQPQHF

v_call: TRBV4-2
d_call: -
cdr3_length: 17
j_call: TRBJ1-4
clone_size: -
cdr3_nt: TGTGCCAGCAGCCAAGGGATAGCGGGAGCCGTTAATGAAAAACTGTTTTTT
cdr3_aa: CASSQGIAGAVNEKLFF

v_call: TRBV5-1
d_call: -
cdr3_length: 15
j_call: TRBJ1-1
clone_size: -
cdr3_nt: TGCGCCAGCAGCTTATTGCTGGGTGTGAACACTGAAGCTTTCTTT
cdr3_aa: CASSLLLGVNTEAFF

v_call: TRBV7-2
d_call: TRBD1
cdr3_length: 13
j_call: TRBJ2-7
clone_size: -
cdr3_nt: TGTGCCAGCAGCTCAGGACAGGGGGGCGAGCAGTACTTC
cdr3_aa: CASSSGQGGEQYF

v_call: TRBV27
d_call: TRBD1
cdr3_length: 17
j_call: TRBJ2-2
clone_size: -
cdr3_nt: TGTGCCAGCGCCGGGACAGGGTCACTCCCGAACACCGGGGAGCTGTTTTTT
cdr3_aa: CASAGTGSLPNTGELFF

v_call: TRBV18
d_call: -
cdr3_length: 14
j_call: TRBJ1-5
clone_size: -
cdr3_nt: TGTGCCAGCTCAGACCAACAGGGCAATCAGCCCCAGCATTTT
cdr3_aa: CASSDQQGNQPQHF

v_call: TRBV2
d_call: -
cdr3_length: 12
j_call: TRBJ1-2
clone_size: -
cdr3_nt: TGTGCCAGCAGTGGGGGGGATCCTGGCTACACCTTC
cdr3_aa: CASSGGDPGYTF

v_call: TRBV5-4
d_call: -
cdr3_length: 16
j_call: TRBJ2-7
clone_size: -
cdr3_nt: TGTGCCAGCAGCCCCGGGTTTTGGGGGCACACCTACGAGCAGTACTTC
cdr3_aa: CASSPGFWGHTYEQYF

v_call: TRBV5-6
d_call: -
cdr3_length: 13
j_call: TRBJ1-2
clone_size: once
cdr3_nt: TGTGCCAGCAGCTTAGGGGGAGACTATGGCTACACTTTC
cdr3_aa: CASSLGGDYGYTF

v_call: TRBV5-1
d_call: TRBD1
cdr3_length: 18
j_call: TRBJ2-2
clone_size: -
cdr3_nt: TGCGCCAGCAGCTTGACCAAACAGGGGGCTGTTGACACCGGGGAGCTGTTTTTT
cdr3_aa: CASSLTKQGAVDTGELFF

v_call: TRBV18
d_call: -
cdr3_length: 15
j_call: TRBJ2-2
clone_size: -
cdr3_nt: TGTGCCAGCTCACCCTCGGACTGGAACACCGGGGAGCTGTTTTTT
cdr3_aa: CASSPSDWNTGELFF

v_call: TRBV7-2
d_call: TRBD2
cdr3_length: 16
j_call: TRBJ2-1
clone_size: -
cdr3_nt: TGTGCCAGCACCCCCCGGGCGGGGGGGCCCGCCAATGAGCAGTTCTTC
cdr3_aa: CASTPRAGGPANEQFF

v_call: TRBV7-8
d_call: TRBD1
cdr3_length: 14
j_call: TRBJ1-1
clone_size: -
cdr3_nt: TGTGCCAGCAGCACCCGGACAGGGGGTACTGAAGCTTTCTTT
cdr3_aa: CASSTRTGGTEAFF

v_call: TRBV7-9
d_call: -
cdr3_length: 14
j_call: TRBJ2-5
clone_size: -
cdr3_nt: TGTGCCAGCAGCCAGGCCCGGGACCAAGAGACCCAGTACTTC
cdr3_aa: CASSQARDQETQYF

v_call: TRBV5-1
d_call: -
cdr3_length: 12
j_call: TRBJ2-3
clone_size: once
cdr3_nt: TGCGCCAGCAGCTTGGTTCTAGATACGCAGTATTTT
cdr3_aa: CASSLVLDTQYF

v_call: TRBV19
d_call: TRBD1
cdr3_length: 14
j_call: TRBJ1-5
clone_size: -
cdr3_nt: TGTGCCAGTACCGCGACAGGGACGACTCAGCCCCAGCATTTT
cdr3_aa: CASTATGTTQPQHF

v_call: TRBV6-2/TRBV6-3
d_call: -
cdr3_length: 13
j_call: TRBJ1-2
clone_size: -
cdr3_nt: TGTGCCAGCAGTTACTTGGGGGGCGGCGGCTACACCTTC
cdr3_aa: CASSYLGGGGYTF

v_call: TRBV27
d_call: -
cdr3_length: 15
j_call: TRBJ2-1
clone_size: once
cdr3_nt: TGTGCCAGCAGTTTACAGGGGTCTTTTGCCTATGAGCAGTTCTTC
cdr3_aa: CASSLQGSFAYEQFF

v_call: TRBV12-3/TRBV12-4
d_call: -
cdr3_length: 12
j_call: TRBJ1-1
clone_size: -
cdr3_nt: TGTGCCAGCAGTTTTAGCGGTTCGAGAGCTTTCTTT
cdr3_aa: CASSFSGSRAFF

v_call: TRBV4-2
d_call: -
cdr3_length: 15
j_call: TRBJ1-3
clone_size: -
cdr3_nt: TGTGCCAGCAGCCAAGGTGGCAGCTCTGGAAACACCATATATTTT
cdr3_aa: CASSQGGSSGNTIYF